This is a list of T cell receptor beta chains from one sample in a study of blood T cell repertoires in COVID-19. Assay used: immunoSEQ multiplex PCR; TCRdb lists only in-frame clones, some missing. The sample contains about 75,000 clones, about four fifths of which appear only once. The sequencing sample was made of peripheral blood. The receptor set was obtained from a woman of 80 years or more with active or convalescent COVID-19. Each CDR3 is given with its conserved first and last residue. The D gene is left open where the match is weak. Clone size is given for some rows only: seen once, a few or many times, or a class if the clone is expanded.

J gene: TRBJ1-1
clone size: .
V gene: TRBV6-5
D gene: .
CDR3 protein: CASRGPGGLNTEAFF
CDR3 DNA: TGTGCCAGCAGGGGCCCCGGGGGGCTGAACACTGAAGCTTTCTTT

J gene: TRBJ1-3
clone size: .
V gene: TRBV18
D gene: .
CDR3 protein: CASSPEGRANGNTIYF
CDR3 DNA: TGTGCCAGCTCACCGGAGGGCAGGGCGAATGGAAACACCATATATTTT

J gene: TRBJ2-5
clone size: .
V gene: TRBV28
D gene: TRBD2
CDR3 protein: CASSRLAGAQETQYF
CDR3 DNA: TGTGCCAGCAGTCGACTAGCGGGAGCCCAAGAGACCCAGTACTTC

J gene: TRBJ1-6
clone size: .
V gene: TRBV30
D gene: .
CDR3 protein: CAWSSIRSAFNSPLHF
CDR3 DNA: TGTGCCTGGAGTTCCATCCGGTCCGCCTTCAATTCACCCCTCCACTTT

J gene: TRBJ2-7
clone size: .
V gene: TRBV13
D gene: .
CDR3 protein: CASSIRDYEQYF
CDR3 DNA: TGTGCCAGCAGCATCCGGGACTACGAGCAGTACTTC

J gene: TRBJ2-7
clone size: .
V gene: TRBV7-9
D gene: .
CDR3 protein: CASSLAQGLYEQYF
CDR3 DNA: TGTGCCAGCAGCTTAGCACAGGGTCTTTACGAGCAGTACTTC

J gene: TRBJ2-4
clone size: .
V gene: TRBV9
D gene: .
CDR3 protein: CASSVGVGRLLAKNIQYF
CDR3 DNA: TGTGCCAGCAGCGTAGGGGTTGGCAGGCTACTAGCCAAAAACATTCAGTACTTC

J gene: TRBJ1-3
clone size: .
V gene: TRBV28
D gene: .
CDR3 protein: CASDSGDRGFSGNTIYF
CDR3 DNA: TGTGCCAGCGACTCGGGGGACCGTGGATTCTCTGGAAACACCATATATTTT

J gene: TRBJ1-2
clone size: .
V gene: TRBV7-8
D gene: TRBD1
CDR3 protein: CASSRDSAYYTF
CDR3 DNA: TGTGCCAGCAGCCGGGACAGCGCATACTACACCTTC

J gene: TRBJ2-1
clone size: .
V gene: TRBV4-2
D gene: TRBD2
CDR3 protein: CASTKGTSGYNEQFF
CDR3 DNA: TGTGCCAGTACTAAGGGGACTAGCGGTTACAATGAGCAGTTCTTC

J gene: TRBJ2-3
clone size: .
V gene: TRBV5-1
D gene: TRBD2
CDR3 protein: CASSLGRGGPLLDTQYF
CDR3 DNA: TGCGCCAGCAGCTTGGGGCGGGGGGGCCCACTTCTAGATACGCAGTATTTT

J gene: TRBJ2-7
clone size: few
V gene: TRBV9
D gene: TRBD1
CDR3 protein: CASSVGFEGQGPYLYEQYF
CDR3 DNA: TGTGCCAGCAGCGTAGGTTTTGAGGGACAGGGGCCCTACCTCTACGAGCAGTACTTC

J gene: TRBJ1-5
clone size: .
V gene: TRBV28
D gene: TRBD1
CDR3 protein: CASSSWTGQGNQPQHF
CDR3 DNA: TGTGCCAGCAGTTCCTGGACAGGGCAGGGCAATCAGCCCCAGCATTTT

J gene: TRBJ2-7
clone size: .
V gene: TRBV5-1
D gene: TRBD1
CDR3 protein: CASSPGDRGGSEQYF
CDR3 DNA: TGCGCCAGCAGCCCAGGAGACAGGGGCGGGTCCGAGCAGTACTTC

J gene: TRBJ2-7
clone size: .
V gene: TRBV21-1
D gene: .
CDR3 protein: CASSPRQNSYEQYF
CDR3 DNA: TGTGCCAGCAGCCCCCGACAGAACTCCTACGAGCAGTACTTC

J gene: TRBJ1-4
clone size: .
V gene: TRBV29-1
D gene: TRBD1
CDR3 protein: CSVLDRGQTNEKLFF
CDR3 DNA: TGCAGCGTCCTTGACCGGGGACAGACTAATGAAAAACTGTTTTTT

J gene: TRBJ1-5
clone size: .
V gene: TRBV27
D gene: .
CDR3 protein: CASGTWGDNQPQHF
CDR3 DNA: TGTGCCAGCGGCACTTGGGGCGACAATCAGCCCCAGCATTTT

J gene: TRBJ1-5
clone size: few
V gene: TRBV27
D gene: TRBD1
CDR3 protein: CASNRQGANQPQHF
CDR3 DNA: TGTGCCAGCAACAGACAGGGGGCCAATCAGCCCCAGCATTTT

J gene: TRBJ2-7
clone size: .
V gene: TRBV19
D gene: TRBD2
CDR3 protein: CASSRSAGSGETYEQYF
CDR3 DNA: TGTGCCAGTAGCCGCTCGGCGGGTAGCGGGGAAACCTACGAGCAGTACTTC

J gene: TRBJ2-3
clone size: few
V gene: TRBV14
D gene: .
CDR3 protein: CASSRGVVTDTQYF
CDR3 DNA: TGTGCCAGCAGCCGCGGGGTTGTGACAGATACGCAGTATTTT

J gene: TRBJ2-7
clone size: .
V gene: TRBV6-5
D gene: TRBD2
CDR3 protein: CASSFGLGGTYEQYF
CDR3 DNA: TGTGCCAGCAGTTTCGGGTTGGGGGGGACCTACGAGCAGTACTTC

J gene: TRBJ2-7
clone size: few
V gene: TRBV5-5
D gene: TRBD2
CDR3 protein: CASSLEVSGTGQYF
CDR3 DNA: TGTGCCAGCAGCTTGGAGGTTAGCGGGACCGGGCAGTACTTC

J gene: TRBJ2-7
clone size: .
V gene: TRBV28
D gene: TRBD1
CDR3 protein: CASRQKAPGQGAFYSFYEQYF
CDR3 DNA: TGTGCCAGCAGACAAAAGGCCCCGGGACAGGGGGCGTTTTACTCTTTTTACGAGCAGTACTTC

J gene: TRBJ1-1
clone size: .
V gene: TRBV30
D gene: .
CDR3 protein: CAWSVSGWKLTEAFF
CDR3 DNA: TGTGCCTGGAGTGTGTCAGGTTGGAAGTTGACTGAAGCTTTCTTT

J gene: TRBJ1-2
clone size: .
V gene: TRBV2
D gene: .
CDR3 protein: CASRTGRGGYTF
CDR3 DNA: TGTGCCAGCAGGACTGGGAGGGGTGGCTACACCTTC

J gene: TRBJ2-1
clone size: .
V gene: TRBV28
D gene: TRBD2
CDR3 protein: CASSPQGLLGLAGEYEQFF
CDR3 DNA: TGTGCCAGCAGTCCCCAAGGGTTGCTTGGACTAGCGGGAGAGTATGAGCAGTTCTTC

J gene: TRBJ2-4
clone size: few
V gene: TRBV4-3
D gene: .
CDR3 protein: CASSQDLQANIQYF
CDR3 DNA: TGCGCCAGCAGCCAAGATCTGCAGGCAAACATTCAGTACTTC

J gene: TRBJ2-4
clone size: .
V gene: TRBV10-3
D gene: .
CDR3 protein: CAISEDVGSLAKNIQYF
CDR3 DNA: TGTGCCATCAGTGAGGACGTGGGGAGCCTAGCCAAAAACATTCAGTACTTC

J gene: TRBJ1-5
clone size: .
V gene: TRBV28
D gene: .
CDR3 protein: CASSSRTSGRNQPQHF
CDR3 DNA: TGTGCCAGCAGTTCCCGGACATCAGGGCGCAATCAGCCCCAGCATTTT

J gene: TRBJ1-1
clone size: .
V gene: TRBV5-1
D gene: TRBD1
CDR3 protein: CASSWGTAKNTEAFF
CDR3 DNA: TGCGCCAGTAGCTGGGGGACAGCGAAGAACACTGAAGCTTTCTTT

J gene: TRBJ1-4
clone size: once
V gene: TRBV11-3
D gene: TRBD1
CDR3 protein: CASSWPGTENEKLFF
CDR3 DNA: TGTGCCAGCAGCTGGCCTGGGACAGAAAATGAAAAACTGTTTTTT

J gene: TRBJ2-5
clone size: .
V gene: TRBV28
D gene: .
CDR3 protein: CASSWGGPQLGETQYF
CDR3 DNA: TGTGCCAGCAGTTGGGGGGGCCCACAGCTGGGGGAGACCCAGTACTTC

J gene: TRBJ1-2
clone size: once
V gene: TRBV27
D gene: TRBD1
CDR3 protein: CASSPTGNGYTF
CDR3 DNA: TGTGCCAGCAGCCCGACAGGGAACGGCTACACCTTC

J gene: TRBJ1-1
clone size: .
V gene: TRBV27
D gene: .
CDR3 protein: CASSRGQTNTEAFF
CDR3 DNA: TGTGCCAGCAGCAGAGGCCAGACGAACACTGAAGCTTTCTTT

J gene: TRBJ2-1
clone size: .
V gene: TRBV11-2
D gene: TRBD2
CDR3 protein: CASSLLTSGRADEQFF
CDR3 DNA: TGTGCCAGCAGCTTGCTGACTAGCGGGAGGGCTGATGAGCAGTTCTTC

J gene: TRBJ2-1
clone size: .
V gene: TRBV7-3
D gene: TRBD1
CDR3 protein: CASSLGGQGLHNEQFF
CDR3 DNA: TGTGCCAGCAGCTTGGGAGGACAGGGGCTCCACAATGAGCAGTTCTTC

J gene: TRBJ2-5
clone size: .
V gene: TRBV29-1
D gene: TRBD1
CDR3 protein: CSGEDRGAGTQYF
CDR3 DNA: TGCAGCGGGGAAGACAGGGGGGCAGGGACCCAGTACTTC

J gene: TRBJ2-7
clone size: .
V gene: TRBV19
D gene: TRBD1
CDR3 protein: CASSRRGQDYEQYF
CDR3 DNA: TGTGCCAGTAGTCGACGGGGACAGGATTACGAGCAGTACTTC

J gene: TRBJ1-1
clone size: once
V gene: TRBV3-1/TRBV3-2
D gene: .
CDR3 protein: CASSQQIRKGGDTEAFF
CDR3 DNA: TGTGCCAGCAGCCAACAAATCCGTAAGGGGGGGGACACTGAAGCTTTCTTT

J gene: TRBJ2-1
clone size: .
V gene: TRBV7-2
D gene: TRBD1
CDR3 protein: CASSPRTGQYNEQFF
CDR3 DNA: TGTGCCAGCAGCCCACGAACGGGACAGTACAATGAGCAGTTCTTC

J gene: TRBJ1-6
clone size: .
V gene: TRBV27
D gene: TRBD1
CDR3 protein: CASRPQGAVNSPLHF
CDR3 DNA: TGTGCCAGCAGACCCCAGGGGGCTGTTAATTCACCCCTCCACTTT

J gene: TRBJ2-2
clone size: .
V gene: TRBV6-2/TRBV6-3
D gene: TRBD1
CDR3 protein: CASSYSLTGKMGTGELFF
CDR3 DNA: TGTGCCAGCAGTTACTCTTTGACAGGGAAGATGGGCACCGGGGAGCTGTTTTTT

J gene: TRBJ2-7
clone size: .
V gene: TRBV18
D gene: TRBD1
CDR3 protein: CASSPGQSYEQYF
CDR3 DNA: TGTGCCAGCTCACCGGGACAGTCCTACGAGCAGTACTTC

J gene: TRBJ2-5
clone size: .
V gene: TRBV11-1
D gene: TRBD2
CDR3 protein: CASTYSGRYETQYF
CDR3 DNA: TGTGCCAGCACCTATAGCGGGAGATACGAGACCCAGTACTTC

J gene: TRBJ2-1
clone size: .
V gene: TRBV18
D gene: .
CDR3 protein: CASSPGQNNEQFF
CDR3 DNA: TGTGCCAGCTCACCGGGCCAAAACAATGAGCAGTTCTTC

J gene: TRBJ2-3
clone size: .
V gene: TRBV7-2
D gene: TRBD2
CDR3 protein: CASSLGLAGNWDTQYF
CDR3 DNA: TGTGCCAGCAGCCTAGGACTAGCGGGGAACTGGGATACGCAGTATTTT

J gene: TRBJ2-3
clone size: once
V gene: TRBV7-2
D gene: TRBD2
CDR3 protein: CASSLVAGRSDTQYF
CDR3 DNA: TGTGCCAGCAGCTTAGTAGCGGGAAGGTCAGATACGCAGTATTTT

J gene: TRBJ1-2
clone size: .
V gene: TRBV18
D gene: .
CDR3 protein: CASSPGLQRGFYGYTF
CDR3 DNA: TGTGCCAGCTCACCGGGACTCCAGCGCGGGTTCTATGGCTACACCTTC